A selection of T cell receptor beta chains follows, all from one sample in a study of blood T cell repertoires in COVID-19. Some clones are missing from TCRdb's copy, which holds only in-frame ones; the method was immunoSEQ multiplex PCR. The sample holds about 180,000 clones, approximately 85% seen once. The material sequenced was PBMCs or T cells enriched from blood (not recorded which). The receptor set was obtained from a woman aged 18-35 years who had recovered from COVID-19. The CDR3 runs from the conserved cysteine through the conserved F or W. The D gene is left open where the match is weak. Clone size is given for some rows only: seen once, a few or many times, or a class if the clone is expanded.

CDR3 length: 13
clone size: -
J gene: TRBJ1-1
D gene: TRBD1
V gene: TRBV30
CDR3 protein: CASSSRGYTEAFF
CDR3 DNA: TGTGCCTCATCTTCCAGGGGGTACACTGAAGCTTTCTTT

CDR3 length: 13
clone size: -
J gene: TRBJ1-5
D gene: -
V gene: TRBV12-3/TRBV12-4
CDR3 protein: CASSSQVNQPQHF
CDR3 DNA: TGTGCCAGCAGCTCACAGGTTAATCAGCCCCAGCATTTT

CDR3 length: 15
clone size: -
J gene: TRBJ2-5
D gene: -
V gene: TRBV7-6
CDR3 protein: CASSPGEAGRETQYF
CDR3 DNA: TGTGCCAGCAGCCCAGGGGAAGCGGGGAGGGAGACCCAGTACTTC

CDR3 length: 15
clone size: once
J gene: TRBJ2-1
D gene: TRBD1
V gene: TRBV24-1
CDR3 protein: CATKRGGQGGNEQFF
CDR3 DNA: TGTGCCACCAAGAGGGGGGGACAGGGCGGCAATGAGCAGTTCTTC

CDR3 length: 16
clone size: -
J gene: TRBJ2-1
D gene: -
V gene: TRBV18
CDR3 protein: CASSPPLAIIYNEQFF
CDR3 DNA: TGTGCCAGCTCACCACCACTAGCAATTATCTACAATGAGCAGTTCTTC

CDR3 length: 11
clone size: -
J gene: TRBJ2-7
D gene: -
V gene: TRBV19
CDR3 protein: CASSTGAEQYF
CDR3 DNA: TGTGCCAGTAGTACTGGGGCCGAGCAGTACTTC

CDR3 length: 15
clone size: -
J gene: TRBJ2-1
D gene: TRBD2
V gene: TRBV9
CDR3 protein: CASSWGTSGRQDEFF
CDR3 DNA: TGTGCCAGCAGCTGGGGGACTAGCGGGAGGCAAGATGAGTTCTTC

CDR3 length: 13
clone size: few
J gene: TRBJ1-1
D gene: -
V gene: TRBV11-3
CDR3 protein: CASSLGENTEAFF
CDR3 DNA: TGTGCCAGCAGCCTGGGCGAGAACACTGAAGCTTTCTTT

CDR3 length: 16
clone size: -
J gene: TRBJ2-1
D gene: TRBD2
V gene: TRBV23-1
CDR3 protein: CASSQPGGLGANEQFF
CDR3 DNA: TGCGCCAGCAGTCAACCCGGAGGACTAGGGGCGAATGAGCAGTTCTTC

CDR3 length: 15
clone size: -
J gene: TRBJ1-1
D gene: -
V gene: TRBV14
CDR3 protein: CASSQDIGRSTEAFF
CDR3 DNA: TGTGCCAGCAGCCAAGATATAGGGAGGTCGACTGAAGCTTTCTTT

CDR3 length: 17
clone size: -
J gene: TRBJ2-2
D gene: -
V gene: TRBV7-9
CDR3 protein: CASSSSGSRTNTGELFF
CDR3 DNA: TGTGCCAGCAGCTCCTCCGGGTCGAGGACGAACACCGGGGAGCTGTTTTTT

CDR3 length: 16
clone size: -
J gene: TRBJ2-7
D gene: -
V gene: TRBV28
CDR3 protein: CASSEVRNGGSYEQYF
CDR3 DNA: TGTGCCAGCAGTGAAGTGAGAAATGGCGGGTCCTACGAGCAGTACTTC

CDR3 length: 15
clone size: -
J gene: TRBJ1-2
D gene: -
V gene: TRBV18
CDR3 protein: CASSPSLQGNYGYTF
CDR3 DNA: TGTGCCAGCTCACCATCGTTACAGGGAAACTATGGCTACACCTTC

CDR3 length: 13
clone size: -
J gene: TRBJ1-1
D gene: -
V gene: TRBV18
CDR3 protein: CASSLGGGTEAFF
CDR3 DNA: TGTGCCAGCTCACTCGGTGGAGGGACTGAAGCTTTCTTT

CDR3 length: 13
clone size: -
J gene: TRBJ1-2
D gene: TRBD1
V gene: TRBV5-1
CDR3 protein: CASSFGTDYGYTF
CDR3 DNA: TGCGCCAGCAGCTTTGGGACAGACTATGGCTACACCTTC

CDR3 length: 15
clone size: -
J gene: TRBJ2-2
D gene: -
V gene: TRBV27
CDR3 protein: CASKIGEVNTGELFF
CDR3 DNA: TGTGCCAGCAAAATTGGTGAGGTGAACACCGGGGAGCTGTTTTTT

CDR3 length: 13
clone size: -
J gene: TRBJ1-1
D gene: -
V gene: TRBV12-3/TRBV12-4
CDR3 protein: CASSFGGDLEAFF
CDR3 DNA: TGTGCCAGCAGTTTCGGGGGGGACCTTGAAGCTTTCTTT